This T cell receptor beta chain came from a study of blood T cell repertoires in COVID-19. Across the study: Collection of acute and convalescent COVID-19 samples took place in the United States, Italy and Spain. Sources were T cells, B-cell-depleted T cells, or PBMCs; the material itself was cDNA or gDNA.

The V and J ends lost 4 bases and 0 bases, in that order; junction bases with no gene match: 12. The CDR3 length is 18 residues. CDR1 and CDR2 from the germline V gene are SEHNR and FQNEAQ (reference sequence). Original processing notes: Counts of nucleated cells, estimated from reference gene primer amplification, were obtained. The table came from immunoSEQ multiplex PCR; TCRdb's copy has only in-frame clones and leaves some out. V and J calls and clone size come straight from that table; D and trimming were deduced from the DNA. The sample lists roughly 220,000 clones; about 80% were seen once. Sample: peripheral blood. J is TRBJ1-1 and V is TRBV7-9, with 9 positions matching TRBD1. The TCR originated in a woman between 55 and 75 years old with acute or convalescent COVID-19. The CDR3: CASSSLGQGNIMNTEAFF. The CDR3 bases are TGTGCCAGCAGCTCGCTGGGACAGGGTAATATCATGAACACTGAAGCTTTCTTT.